This T cell receptor beta chain emerged from a study of blood T cell repertoires in COVID-19. Study context: Whether acute or convalescent, the COVID-19 samples came from the United States, Italy and Spain. In each case, the material was cDNA or gDNA derived from T cells, B-cell-depleted T cells, or PBMCs.

J gave up 7 bases and V 5 bases, and 5 bases lay outside the gene matches. This CDR3 region has 13 residues. CDR1 SGHVS and CDR2 FQNEAQ come from the germline V gene. The authors' processing: Estimation of nucleated cell counts was performed using reference gene primer amplification. TCRdb's copy holds only in-frame clones and misses some; the assay was immunoSEQ multiplex PCR. That table furnishes V, J and clone size, whereas the DNA furnished D and trimming. The table records hundreds of thousands of clones, about 91% of them present only once. The sample comprised peripheral blood. The clonotype was recovered from a woman between 25 and 40 years old who had recovered from COVID-19. V is TRBV7-8 and J is TRBJ1-5, with 7 bases identical to TRBD1. CDR3: CASSRDRDQPQHF. CDR3 DNA: TGTGCCAGCAGCCGCGACAGGGACCAGCCCCAGCATTTT.